This entry describes one TCR beta chain. Between the trimmed V and J ends, which lost 7 bases and 0 bases, there was a span of 10 bases. This CDR3 spans 14 amino acids. Germline V gene sequence: CDR1 WSHSY, CDR2 SAAADI. This specimen belongs to a study of long-term antiretroviral therapy in people with HIV. An immunoSEQ assay, version v3.0, was performed at survey level. Sequenced by immunoSEQ multiplex PCR; TCRdb stores in-frame clones only, minus some. The sample contains 20,000 to 25,000 clones, over 75% of which appear only once. The chain joins TRBV10-2 to TRBJ2-4; D is undetermined. The origin of this receptor is a man aged 50-60 years with HIV. The starting material was unsorted PBMCs, obtained 0.3 years after starting antiretroviral therapy. Here the CDR3 DNA reads TGCGCCAGCACCACTCCGCGAGCCAAAAACATTCAGTACTTC. It is translated as CASTTPRAKNIQYF.